This T cell receptor beta chain came from a study of blood T cells in healthy people across ages. Study at large: Template switching retrieved approximately one barcoded beta molecule for each two T cells. Broader study findings: Across the age range, TCR beta diversity per million T cells fell in a roughly linear way.

There are a few counts of this clonotype. The antigen is undetermined. Collection of roughly 9.8 milliliters of peripheral blood was performed for each donor. A second PCR, run for about 7 to 11 cycles, used a sample-barcoded 5' primer plus a J-beta primer mix. Each cDNA molecule carried a tag from a template-switch adaptor that contained 12 random nucleotides. TCRdb fed the 5' RACE reads into MiXCR, producing one record per CDR3 protein. The sample carries approximately 1,100,000 distinct CDR3 sequences, 40% to 45% recorded once. This CDR3 spans 11 amino acids. The germline CDR1 and CDR2 sequences are MGHDK and SYGVNS. The V end lost 2 bases, the J end lost 7 bases, and 5 bases lay between the germline ends.

This chain links TRBV25-1 with TRBJ1-2; D unclear. The sample comprised blood. This sequence originates from a woman in her sixties in good health. In DNA form, the CDR3 reads TGTGCCAGCAGTGAAACGGCTGGCTACACCTTC. It encodes CASSETAGYTF.